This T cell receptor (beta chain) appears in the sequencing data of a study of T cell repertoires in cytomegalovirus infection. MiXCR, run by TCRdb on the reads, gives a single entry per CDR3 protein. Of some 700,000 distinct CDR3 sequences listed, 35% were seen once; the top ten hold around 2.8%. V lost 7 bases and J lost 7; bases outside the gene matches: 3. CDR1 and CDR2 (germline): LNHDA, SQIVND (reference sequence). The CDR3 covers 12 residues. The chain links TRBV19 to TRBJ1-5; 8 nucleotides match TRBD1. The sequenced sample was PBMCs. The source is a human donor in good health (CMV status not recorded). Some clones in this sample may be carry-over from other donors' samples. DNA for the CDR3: TGTGCCAGTACAGGGACAGGCCAGCCCCAGCATTTT. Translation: CASTGTGQPQHF. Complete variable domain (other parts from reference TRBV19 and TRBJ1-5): DGGITQSPKYLFRKEGQNVTLSCEQNLNHDAMYWYRQDPGQGLRLIYYSQIVNDFQKGDIAEGYSVSREKKESFPLTVTSAQKNPTAFYLCASTGTGQPQHFGDGTRLSIL.